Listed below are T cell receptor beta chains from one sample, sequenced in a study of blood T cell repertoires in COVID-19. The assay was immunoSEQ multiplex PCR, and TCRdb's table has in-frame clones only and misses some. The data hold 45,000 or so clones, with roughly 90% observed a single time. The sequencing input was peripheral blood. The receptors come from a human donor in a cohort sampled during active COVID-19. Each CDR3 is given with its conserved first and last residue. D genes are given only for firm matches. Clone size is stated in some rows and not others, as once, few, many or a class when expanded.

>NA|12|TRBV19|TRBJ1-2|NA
CASSIEVAGYTF
TGTGCCAGTAGCATTGAAGTAGCGGGCTACACCTTC
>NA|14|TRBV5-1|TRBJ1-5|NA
CASSLEAGNQPQHF
TGCGCCAGCAGCTTGGAGGCGGGCAATCAGCCCCAGCATTTT
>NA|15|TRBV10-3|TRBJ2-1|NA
CAISEGVSVGNEQFF
TGTGCCATCTCAGAAGGGGTCAGCGTCGGCAATGAGCAGTTCTTC
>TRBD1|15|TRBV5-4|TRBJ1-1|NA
CASSSDRGLNTEAFF
TGTGCCAGCAGCTCCGACAGGGGGTTGAACACTGAAGCTTTCTTT
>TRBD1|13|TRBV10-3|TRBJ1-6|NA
CAISGTGNSPLHF
TGTGCCATCAGCGGGACAGGGAACTCACCCCTCCACTTT
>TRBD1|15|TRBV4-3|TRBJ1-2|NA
CASSQDWGQGHGYTF
TGCGCCAGCAGCCAAGATTGGGGACAGGGCCATGGCTACACCTTC
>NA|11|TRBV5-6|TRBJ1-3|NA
CASSAVGTIYF
TGTGCCAGCAGCGCCGTCGGCACCATATATTTT
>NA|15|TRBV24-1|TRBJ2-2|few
CATSDPGQSTGELFF
TGTGCCACCAGTGACCCCGGACAGTCGACCGGGGAGCTGTTTTTT
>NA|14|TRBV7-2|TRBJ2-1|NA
CASSSSHEGNEQFF
TGTGCCAGCAGCTCCAGCCACGAGGGCAATGAGCAGTTCTTC
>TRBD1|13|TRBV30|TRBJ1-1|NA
CASKKGAPAEAFF
TGTGCCTCGAAGAAGGGGGCGCCCGCTGAAGCTTTCTTT
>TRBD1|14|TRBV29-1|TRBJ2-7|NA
CSVRDSAKNYEQYF
TGCAGTGTCAGGGACAGCGCCAAGAATTACGAGCAGTACTTC
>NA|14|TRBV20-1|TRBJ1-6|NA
CSASRTEYNSPLHF
TGCAGTGCTAGTAGAACGGAGTATAATTCACCCCTCCACTTT
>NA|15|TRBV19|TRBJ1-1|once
CASSIYGDMNTEAFF
TGTGCCAGTAGTATTTATGGGGACATGAACACTGAAGCTTTCTTT
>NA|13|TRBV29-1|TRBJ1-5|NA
CSAEVGVGQPQHF
TGCAGCGCCGAGGTGGGTGTCGGACAGCCCCAGCATTTT
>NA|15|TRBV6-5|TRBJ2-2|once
CASSYGLPNTGELFF
TGTGCCAGCAGTTACGGACTCCCGAACACCGGGGAGCTGTTTTTT